This is a list of T cell receptor beta chains from one sample in a study of naive and memory T cell subsets. TCRdb called the UMI-ligation and nested PCR reads again in MiXCR, with one record for every CDR3 protein. The sample gives about 150,000 distinct CDR3 sequences, roughly 22% of which show up once; 0.11% is in the top ten. Material: naive CD4+ T cells from blood. These receptors all come from a human donor in good health. Both conserved end residues are part of each CDR3. D genes are given only for firm matches. Clone size is not always given. Where it is, it says once, few, many or a class for expanded clones.

J gene,D gene,clone size,V gene,CDR3 DNA,CDR3 protein
TRBJ1-2,NA,NA,TRBV7-9,TGTGCCAGCAGCTTATCAAGGACAGCGGAGGGCTACACCTTC,CASSLSRTAEGYTF
TRBJ2-3,TRBD1,NA,TRBV5-4,TGTGCCAGCAGCTTCCGGGACAGGGGTACAGATACGCAGTATTTT,CASSFRDRGTDTQYF
TRBJ2-1,NA,many,TRBV24-1,TGTGCCACCAAGGCGGTTCAAGGAAATGAGCAGTTCTTC,CATKAVQGNEQFF
TRBJ2-5,TRBD1,NA,TRBV18,TGTGCCAGCTCACCTCGGACAGGGTCGGAGACCCAGTACTTC,CASSPRTGSETQYF
TRBJ2-6,NA,NA,TRBV5-1,TGCGCCAGCAGCCCGGTACTTGGGGCCAACGTCCTGACTTTC,CASSPVLGANVLTF
TRBJ2-7,NA,once,TRBV2,TGTGCCAGCAGTGCCCGGCGGACCTCCTACGAGCAGTACTTC,CASSARRTSYEQYF
TRBJ2-5,TRBD2,NA,TRBV24-1,TGTGCCACCAGTGATCCTGCTCCGGGACTAGCGGTGGAGACCCAGTACTTC,CATSDPAPGLAVETQYF
TRBJ2-1,NA,NA,TRBV19,TGTGCCAGTAGTATTGTGACTTTTCGGGACCAGCAGTTCTTC,CASSIVTFRDQQFF
TRBJ2-5,NA,NA,TRBV6-1,TGTGGGATGGGCGAGGAAGAGACCCAGTACTTC,CGMGEEETQYF
TRBJ2-2,TRBD2,many,TRBV18,TGTGCCAGCTCACCACAGAGACTAGCGGGACACACCGGGGAGCTGTTTTTT,CASSPQRLAGHTGELFF
TRBJ2-1,NA,few,TRBV12-3/TRBV12-4,TGTGCCAGCAGTTTTATACAGGGTTTTGAGCAGTTCTTC,CASSFIQGFEQFF
TRBJ2-6,NA,few,TRBV6-5,TGTGCCAGCAGTTACTCAGGGTTGGCTGGGGCCAACGTCCTGACTTTC,CASSYSGLAGANVLTF
TRBJ2-7,NA,few,TRBV28,TGTGCCAGCAGTCCCTCGGGTACAGGGAGAACCTACGAGCAGTACTTC,CASSPSGTGRTYEQYF
TRBJ2-1,NA,NA,TRBV10-2,TGCGCCAGCAGGTGGGGGGGGCTTGCTGAGCAGTTCTTC,CASRWGGLAEQFF
TRBJ2-3,NA,few,TRBV29-1,TGCAGCGTTGAGCTAGCGTTAACAGATACGCAGTATTTT,CSVELALTDTQYF
TRBJ1-3,NA,few,TRBV6-2/TRBV6-3,TGTGCCAGCAGCCGAGCGGGGAGCTCTGGAAACACCATATATTTT,CASSRAGSSGNTIYF
TRBJ2-5,NA,NA,TRBV10-3,TGTGCCATCAGGCCCCGGGCGGACGGGGAGACCCAGTACTTC,CAIRPRADGETQYF
TRBJ2-7,NA,few,TRBV30,TGTGCCTGGATGGCAGGAGTCTACGAGCAGTACTTC,CAWMAGVYEQYF
TRBJ2-2,NA,many,TRBV2,TGTGCCAGCAGCAGGGGAACCGGGGAGCTGTTTTTT,CASSRGTGELFF
TRBJ2-3,TRBD2,few,TRBV5-1,TGCGCCAGCAGCTTGGGGGTGACTAGCGGGAGATGGGCAGATACGCAGTATTTT,CASSLGVTSGRWADTQYF